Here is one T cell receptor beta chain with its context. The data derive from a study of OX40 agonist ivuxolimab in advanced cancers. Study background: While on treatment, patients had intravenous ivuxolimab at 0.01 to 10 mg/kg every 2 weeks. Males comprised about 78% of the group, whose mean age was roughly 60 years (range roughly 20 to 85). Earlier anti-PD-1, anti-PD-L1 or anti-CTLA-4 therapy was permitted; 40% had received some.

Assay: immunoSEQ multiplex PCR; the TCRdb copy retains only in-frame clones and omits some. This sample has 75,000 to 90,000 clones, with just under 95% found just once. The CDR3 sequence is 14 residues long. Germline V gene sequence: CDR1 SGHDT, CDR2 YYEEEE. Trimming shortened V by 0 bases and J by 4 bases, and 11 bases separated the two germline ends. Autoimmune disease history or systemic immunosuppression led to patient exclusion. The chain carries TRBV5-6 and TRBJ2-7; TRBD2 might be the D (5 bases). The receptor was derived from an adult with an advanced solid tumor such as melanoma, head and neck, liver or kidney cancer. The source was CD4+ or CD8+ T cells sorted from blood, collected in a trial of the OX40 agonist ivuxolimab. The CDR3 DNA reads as TGTGCCAGCAGCTTGGTACTAGGAACGTACGAGCAGTACTTC. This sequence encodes CASSLVLGTYEQYF.